Reported below is one TCR beta chain. Its specificity is unknown. The data stem from a study of beta chain features in type 1 diabetes. Reverse transcribing all isolated RNA meant expressed TCRB transcripts were sequenced. Clones were sequenced by immunoSEQ multiplex PCR, and TCRdb holds only the in-frame ones, with some missing. The data hold 680,000 or so clones, with 13% observed a single time. The CDR3 contains 17 residues. Germline V gene lookup returns CDR1 SGHRS and CDR2 YFSETQ. The V gene end was trimmed by 3 bases and the J gene end by 0 bases; junction bases not matched to a gene: 6. The study, taken as a whole, reports: For patients, the naive, central memory and Treg TCRB repertoires appeared more alike than for healthy donors. VDJ junctions in type 1 diabetes patients carried more deletions and fewer insertions. Type 1 diabetes patients showed a moderate but significant shortening of TCRB CDR3s in all four CD4+ subsets.

The sequence was obtained from a young man with type 1 diabetes. Source material: naive CD4+ T cells from blood. V and J are TRBV5-1 and TRBJ2-6, with 7 bases identical to TRBD1. The CDR3 region has the DNA TGCGCCAGCAGCTATGGGACAGTCCTCTCTGGGGCCAACGTCCTGACTTTC. Its protein is CASSYGTVLSGANVLTF.